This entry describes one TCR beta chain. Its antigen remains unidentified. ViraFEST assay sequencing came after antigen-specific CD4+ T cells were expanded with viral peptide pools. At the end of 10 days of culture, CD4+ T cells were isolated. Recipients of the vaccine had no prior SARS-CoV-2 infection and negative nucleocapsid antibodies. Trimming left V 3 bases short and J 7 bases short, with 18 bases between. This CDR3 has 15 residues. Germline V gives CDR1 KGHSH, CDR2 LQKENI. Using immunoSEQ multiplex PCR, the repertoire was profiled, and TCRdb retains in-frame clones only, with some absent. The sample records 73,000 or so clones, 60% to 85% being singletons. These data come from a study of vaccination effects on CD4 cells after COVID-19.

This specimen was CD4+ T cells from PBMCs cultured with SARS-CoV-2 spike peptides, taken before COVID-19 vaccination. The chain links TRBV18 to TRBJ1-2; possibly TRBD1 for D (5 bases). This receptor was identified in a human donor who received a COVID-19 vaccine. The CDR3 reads CASSPPDSPHRGYTF. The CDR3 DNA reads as TGTGCCAGCTCACCCCCCGACAGCCCCCATCGTGGCTACACCTTC.